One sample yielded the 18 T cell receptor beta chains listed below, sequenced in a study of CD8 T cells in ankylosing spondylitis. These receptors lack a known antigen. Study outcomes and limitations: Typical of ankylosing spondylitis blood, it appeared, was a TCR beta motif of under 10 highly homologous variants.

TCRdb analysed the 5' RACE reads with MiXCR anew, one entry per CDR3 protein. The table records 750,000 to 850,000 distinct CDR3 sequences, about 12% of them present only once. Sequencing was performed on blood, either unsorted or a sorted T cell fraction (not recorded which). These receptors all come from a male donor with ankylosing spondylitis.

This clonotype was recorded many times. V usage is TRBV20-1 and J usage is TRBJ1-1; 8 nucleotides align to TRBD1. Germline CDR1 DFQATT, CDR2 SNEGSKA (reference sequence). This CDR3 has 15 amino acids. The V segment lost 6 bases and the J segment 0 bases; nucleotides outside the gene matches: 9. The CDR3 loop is CSAPGTGSMNTEAFF. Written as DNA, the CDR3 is TGCAGTGCGCCCGGGACAGGCTCCATGAACACTGAAGCTTTCTTT.

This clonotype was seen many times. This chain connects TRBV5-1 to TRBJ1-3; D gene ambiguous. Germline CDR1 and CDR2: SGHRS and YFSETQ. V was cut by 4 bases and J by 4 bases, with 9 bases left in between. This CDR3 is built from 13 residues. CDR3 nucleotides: TGCGCCAGCAGCGAGTCCCGAGGAAACACCATATATTTT. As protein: CASSESRGNTIYF.

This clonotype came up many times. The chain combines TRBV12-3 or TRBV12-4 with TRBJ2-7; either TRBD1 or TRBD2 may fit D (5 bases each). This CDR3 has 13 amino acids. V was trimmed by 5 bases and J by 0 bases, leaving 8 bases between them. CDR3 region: CASSRDASYEQYF. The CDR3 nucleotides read TGTGCCAGCAGTCGGGACGCCTCCTACGAGCAGTACTTC.

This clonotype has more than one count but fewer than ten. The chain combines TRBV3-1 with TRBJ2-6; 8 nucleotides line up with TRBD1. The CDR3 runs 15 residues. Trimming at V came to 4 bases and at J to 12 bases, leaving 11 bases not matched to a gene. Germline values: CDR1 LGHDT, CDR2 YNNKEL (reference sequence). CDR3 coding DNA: TGTGCCAGCAGCCCAGACCGGGACAGGTCGTCCGTCCTGACTTTC. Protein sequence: CASSPDRDRSSVLTF. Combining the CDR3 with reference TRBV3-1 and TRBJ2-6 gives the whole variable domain DTAVSQTPKYLVTQMGNDKSIKCEQNLGHDTMYWYKQDSKKFLKIMFSYNNKELIINETVPNRFSPKSPDKAHLNLHINSLELGDSAVYFCASSPDRDRSSVLTFGAGSRLTVL.

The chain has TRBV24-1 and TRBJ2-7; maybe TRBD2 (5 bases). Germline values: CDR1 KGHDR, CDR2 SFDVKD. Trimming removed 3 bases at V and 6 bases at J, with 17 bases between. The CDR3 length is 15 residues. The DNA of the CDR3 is TGTGCCACCAGTGATACACGGGGATTTGCCGGCGAGCAGTACTTC. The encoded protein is CATSDTRGFAGEQYF.

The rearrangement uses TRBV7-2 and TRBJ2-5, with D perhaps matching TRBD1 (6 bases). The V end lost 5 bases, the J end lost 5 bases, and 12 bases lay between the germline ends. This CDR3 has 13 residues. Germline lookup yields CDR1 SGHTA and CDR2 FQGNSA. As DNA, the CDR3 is TGTGCCAGCAGCCCCCAGGGGCCTGAGACCCAGTACTTC. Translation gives CASSPQGPETQYF.

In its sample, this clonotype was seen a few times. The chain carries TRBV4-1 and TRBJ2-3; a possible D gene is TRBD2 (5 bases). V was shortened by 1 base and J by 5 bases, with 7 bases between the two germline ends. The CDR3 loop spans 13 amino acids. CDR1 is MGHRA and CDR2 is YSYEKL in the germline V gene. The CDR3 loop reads CASSQGEKDTQYF. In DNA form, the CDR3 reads TGCGCCAGCAGCCAAGGGGAGAAAGATACGCAGTATTTT.

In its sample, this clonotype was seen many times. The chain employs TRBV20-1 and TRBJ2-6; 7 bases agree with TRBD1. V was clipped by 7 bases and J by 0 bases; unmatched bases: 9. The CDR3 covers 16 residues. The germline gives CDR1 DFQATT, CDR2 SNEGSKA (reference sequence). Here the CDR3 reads CSGLLRGISGANVLTF. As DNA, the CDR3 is TGCAGTGGGTTGCTCAGGGGGATCTCTGGGGCCAACGTCCTGACTTTC.

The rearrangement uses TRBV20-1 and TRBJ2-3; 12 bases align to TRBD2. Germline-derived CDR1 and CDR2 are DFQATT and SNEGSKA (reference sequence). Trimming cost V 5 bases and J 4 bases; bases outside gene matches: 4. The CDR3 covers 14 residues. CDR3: CSAQLAGGSDTQYF. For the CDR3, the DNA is TGCAGTGCTCAACTAGCGGGAGGATCAGATACGCAGTATTTT.

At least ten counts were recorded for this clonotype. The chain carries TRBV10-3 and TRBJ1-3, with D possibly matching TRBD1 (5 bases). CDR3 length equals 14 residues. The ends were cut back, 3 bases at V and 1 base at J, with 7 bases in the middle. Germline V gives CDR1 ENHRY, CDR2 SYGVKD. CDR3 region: CAISESGSGNTIYF. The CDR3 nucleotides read TGTGCCATCAGTGAATCAGGGTCTGGAAACACCATATATTTT.

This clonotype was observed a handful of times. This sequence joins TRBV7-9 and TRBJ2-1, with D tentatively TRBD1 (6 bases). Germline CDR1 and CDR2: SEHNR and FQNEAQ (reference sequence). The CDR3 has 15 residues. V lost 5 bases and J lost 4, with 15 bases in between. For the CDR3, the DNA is TGTGCCAGCAGCGCGGCTACAGGGTTTTACAATGAGCAGTTCTTC. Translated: CASSAATGFYNEQFF.

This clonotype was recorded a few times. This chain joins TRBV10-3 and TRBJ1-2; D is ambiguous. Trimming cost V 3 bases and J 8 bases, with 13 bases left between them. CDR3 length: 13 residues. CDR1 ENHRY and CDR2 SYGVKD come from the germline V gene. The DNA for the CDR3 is TGTGCCATCAGTGACTTACCCTTAATCGGCTACACCTTC. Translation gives CAISDLPLIGYTF.

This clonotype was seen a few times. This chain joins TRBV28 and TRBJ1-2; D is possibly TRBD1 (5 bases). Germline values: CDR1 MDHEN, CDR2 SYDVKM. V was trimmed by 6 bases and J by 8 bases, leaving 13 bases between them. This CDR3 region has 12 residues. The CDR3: CASSLNWGGYTF. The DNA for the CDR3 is TGTGCCAGCAGCCTCAATTGGGGCGGCTACACCTTC.

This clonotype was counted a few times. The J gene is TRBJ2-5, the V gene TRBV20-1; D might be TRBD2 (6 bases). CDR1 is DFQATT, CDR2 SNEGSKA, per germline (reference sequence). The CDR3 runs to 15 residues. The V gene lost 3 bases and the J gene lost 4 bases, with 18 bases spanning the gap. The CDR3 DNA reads TGCAGTGCTAGGGACGCAGGGACGGAGGGAGAGACCCAGTACTTC. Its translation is CSARDAGTEGETQYF.

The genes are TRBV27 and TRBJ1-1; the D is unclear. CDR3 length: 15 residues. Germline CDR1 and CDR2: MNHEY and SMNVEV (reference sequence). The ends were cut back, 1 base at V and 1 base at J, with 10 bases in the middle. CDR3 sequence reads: CASSLLRIPNTEAFF. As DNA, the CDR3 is TGTGCCAGCAGTTTATTAAGGATTCCGAACACTGAAGCTTTCTTT.

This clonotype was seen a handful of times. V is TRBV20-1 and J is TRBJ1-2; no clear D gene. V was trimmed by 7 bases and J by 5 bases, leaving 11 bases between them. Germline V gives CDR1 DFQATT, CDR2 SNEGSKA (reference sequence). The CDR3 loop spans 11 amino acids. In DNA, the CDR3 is TGCAGTGGTGGCTTGGTATATGGCTACACCTTC. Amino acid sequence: CSGGLVYGYTF.

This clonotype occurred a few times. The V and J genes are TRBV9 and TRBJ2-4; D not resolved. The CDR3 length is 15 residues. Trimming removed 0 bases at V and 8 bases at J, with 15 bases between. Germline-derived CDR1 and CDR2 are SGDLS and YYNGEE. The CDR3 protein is CASSVALDGRDIQYF. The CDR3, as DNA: TGTGCCAGCAGCGTAGCCTTGGACGGACGGGACATTCAGTACTTC.

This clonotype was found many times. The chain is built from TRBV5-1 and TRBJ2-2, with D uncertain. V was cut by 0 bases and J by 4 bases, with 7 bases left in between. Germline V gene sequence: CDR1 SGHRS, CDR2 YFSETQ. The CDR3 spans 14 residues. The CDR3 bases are TGCGCCAGCAGCTTGGAGACGCTCACCGGGGAGCTGTTTTTT. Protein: CASSLETLTGELFF. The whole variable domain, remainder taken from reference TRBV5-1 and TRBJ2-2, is KAGVTQTPRYLIKTRGQQVTLSCSPISGHRSVSWYQQTPGQGLQFLFEYFSETQRNKGNFPGRFSGRQFSNSRSEMNVSTLELGDSALYLCASSLETLTGELFFGEGSRLTVL.